Detailed here is one T cell receptor (beta chain). Its antigen is still unknown. Base qualities are not recorded, but no much larger clone differs from it by a single base. V and J are trimmed by 3 bases and 3 bases, and the gene matches miss 8 bases of the junction. Including the terminal cysteine and phenylalanine, the CDR3 comprises 15 residues. The CDR3 DNA has 45 bases and is translated from base 1. From a lookup of the germline V gene (reference sequence), CDR1 and CDR2 are DFQATT and SNEGSKA. The TCR beta CDR3 regions were amplified from the RNA transcripts. The TCR CDR3 was subjected to a first round of RT-PCR using the HTBI primer set and the Qiagen OneStep RT-PCR kit. A second multiplex PCR round built the libraries, followed by size selection and purification. The libraries were sequenced on an Illumina HiSeq2000 using paired-end 100 bp reads. The paper's processing steps were these. SOAPnuke was used to process the raw data, throwing out any read that contained adapters or uncalled bases, had a mean Phred below 15, or lacked an exact constant-primer or identifier match. High-quality paired reads were merged using COPE v1.2.5, and each unique nucleotide sequence was defined as a clonotype. MiTCR v1.1 was used to align the clonotypes against IMGT TRBV, TRBD and TRBJ reference segments. Only V-J combinations with frequency above 0.0001, covering approximately 99% of repertoires, were analysed. The TCS score was defined as the ratio of F50 (clonal expansion) to E x V (chaos), calculated using BLOSUM62-based TCRdist between CDR3 peptides within each V-J. Welch's t-statistics and random forest reduced 500 to 550 V-J features to under 15, which were used in a naive Bayes classifier (R e1071). The public sequencing data were trimmed at Q25 with fastp and processed into clonotypes with MiXCR by TCRdb, which kept only in-frame beta chains. CDR3 protein duplicates are merged, each entry listing the most common genes and DNA. Clone size and V and J calls follow TCRdb, not the original study. In this sample the table shows about 270,000 distinct CDR3 sequences, over 20% of which occur a single time. The top ten hold roughly a third of the sample.

The sample originates from a study of T cells in Graves' hyperthyroidism and ophthalmopathy (dated by TCRdb to between 2019 and 2020). Regarding the complete study: Peripheral blood was sampled at the time of initial diagnosis, prior to any treatment. Thyroid tissue and blood T-cell repertoires from about six Graves' hyperthyroidism patients were also compared in the study. The paper describes TCR Vbeta CDR3 sequencing of about 140 peripheral blood samples, made up of under 50 ophthalmopathy patients, 70 to 75 hyperthyroidism patients and some 17 progressor patients. To identify distinguishing TCR V-J signatures, a discovery cohort of about 100 patients was used, comprising some 45 with Graves' ophthalmopathy and approximately 57 with stable Graves' hyperthyroidism. The approximately 98 discovery patients were randomly divided into training and test sets at a 7:3 ratio. Prospective prediction of ophthalmopathy was tested in an independent validation cohort consisting of fewer than 20 hyperthyroidism patients and about 17 patients who later progressed to ophthalmopathy. Once sampling was done, hyperthyroidism patients were given methimazole at a starting dose of 30 mg daily, whereas ophthalmopathy patients were given high-dose intravenous methylprednisolone. Paper-wide results and their limitations: In cross-validation, a model built on a 13 V-J signature told ophthalmopathy apart from stable hyperthyroidism with about 90% sensitivity and 81% to 82% specificity, and in testing the same model reached 80%/75%. Blood samples also contained most of the expanded thyroid clonotypes (frequency above 0.001), which suggests that blood repertoires may reflect thyroid immune responses. In validation, the model predicted progression to ophthalmopathy a median of about 6.8 months before onset, with about 70% sensitivity and about 72% specificity. No statistical method was used to fix the sample size in advance, and group allocation was not hidden from the investigators.

Ophthalmopathy patients had moderately to severely active disease, Clinical Activity Score of at least 3, NOSPECS grade of at least 4, and duration under 3 months. Patients with uncontrolled infections, other autoimmune diseases, pregnancy or lactation were excluded. Diagnoses were based on clinical symptoms, serum thyroxine and TRAb, thyroid ultrasound and orbital computed tomography. PBMCs were isolated from about 9 ml of fresh peripheral blood by Ficoll-Paque density gradient centrifugation. Total RNA was extracted using Trizol reagent, and RNA quality was assessed on an Agilent 2100 Bioanalyzer.

Input material: blood. The sequence came from a woman aged 40-49 years with Graves' ophthalmopathy. The rearrangement joined TRBV20-1 to TRBJ2-7; 10 of the junction bases match TRBD2. Read as DNA, the sequence is TGCAGTGCTAGTAGGACTAGCGGATCAGTCTACGAGCAGTACTTC. This is translated as CSASRTSGSVYEQYF.